The rows below give T cell receptor beta chains drawn from one sample of a study of T cell repertoires in cytomegalovirus infection. A single record per CDR3 protein comes from TCRdb applying MiXCR to the reads. The data hold about 490,000 distinct CDR3 sequences, with around 11% observed a single time. Material for sequencing was PBMCs. All receptors come from a human donor in good health (CMV status not recorded). Some clones in this sample may be carry-over from other donors' samples. Both conserved end residues are part of each CDR3. A D gene is named only where the DNA matches it firmly. Expanded clones get a size class; other rows say once, few or many, or leave the size out.

v_call	d_call	clone_size	j_call	cdr3_aa	cdr3_nt
TRBV5-4	.	many	TRBJ2-2	CASSPRGGGTGELFF	TGTGCCAGCAGCCCCCGGGGCGGTGGGACCGGGGAGCTGTTTTTT
TRBV12-3/TRBV12-4	TRBD1	many	TRBJ2-1	CASRPGTGNYNEQFF	TGTGCCAGCAGACCCGGGACAGGAAACTACAATGAGCAGTTCTTC
TRBV2	.	many	TRBJ2-2	CASSQLRINTGELFF	TGTGCCAGCAGTCAACTCCGGATTAACACCGGGGAGCTGTTTTTT
TRBV7-2	.	many	TRBJ1-2	CASSSGQIYTF	TGTGCCAGCAGTTCAGGACAGATCTACACCTTC
TRBV19	.	.	TRBJ2-2	CASSSGTFYAGELFF	TGTGCCAGTAGTTCCGGGACTTTCTACGCCGGGGAGCTGTTTTTT
TRBV5-6	TRBD2	many	TRBJ2-1	CARVSGGPGNEQFF	TGTGCCAGGGTTAGCGGGGGGCCGGGCAATGAGCAGTTCTTC
TRBV6-6	TRBD1	many	TRBJ1-5	CASTSTGRNQPQHF	TGTGCCAGCACCTCGACAGGGCGGAATCAGCCCCAGCATTTT
TRBV5-4	TRBD1	many	TRBJ1-2	CASRDRGQDYGYTF	TGTGCCAGCAGGGACAGGGGGCAGGACTATGGCTACACCTTC
TRBV2	.	.	TRBJ1-1	CATGSELNTEAFF	TGTGCCACGGGTAGTGAGCTAAACACTGAAGCTTTCTTT
TRBV5-5	.	many	TRBJ1-2	CASSLFGDGYTF	TGTGCCAGCAGCTTGTTTGGGGACGGCTACACCTTC
TRBV30	TRBD2	few	TRBJ2-1	CAWRNLAGGLNEQFF	TGTGCCTGGAGGAACCTAGCGGGAGGGCTCAATGAGCAGTTCTTC
TRBV5-6	.	few	TRBJ1-2	CASSGTEDGYTF	TGTGCCAGCAGCGGAACAGAAGATGGCTACACCTTC
TRBV12-3/TRBV12-4	.	many	TRBJ1-5	CASSLSGWQPQHF	TGTGCCAGCAGTTTGTCGGGATGGCAGCCCCAGCATTTT